The source of this TCR beta chain is a study of glioma-infiltrating T cells. The CDR3 is made up of 14 amino acids. Germline CDR1 is KGHSY and CDR2 is FQNENV. V was cut by 2 bases and J by 7 bases, with 12 bases left in between. This clonotype came up a few times. What it binds is unknown. TCR alpha and beta CDR3 regions were amplified from RNA using iRepertoire nested multiplex PCR. Input was about 100-450 ng of tissue mRNA or PBMC total RNA. TCRdb ran MiXCR on the multiplex PCR reads and lists one entry per CDR3 protein. The sample yields approximately 130,000 distinct CDR3 sequences, around 25% seen once. Overall study results and limits: Non-neoplastic patients had below-expected tissue-blood divergence, while all gliomas exceeded expectation.

This receptor was obtained from a human donor with low-grade glioma or glioblastoma, undergoing nonglioma brain surgery, or in good health (not recorded which). Sequenced input: glioma tissue, nonneoplastic brain tissue, or PBMCs (not recorded which). The chain uses TRBV16 and TRBJ1-5; D is unclear. The CDR3 loop reads CASSQLGKRQPQHF. For the CDR3, the DNA is TGTGCCAGCAGCCAACTTGGTAAGAGACAGCCCCAGCATTTT.